What follows are 17 T cell receptor beta chains derived from one specimen sequenced in a study of T cell responses to AZD1222 COVID-19 vaccine. Profiling relied on immunoSEQ multiplex PCR, and the TCRdb table lists in-frame clones only, not all of them. The table lists almost 95,000 clones, less than 85% of them singletons. Sample: peripheral blood, taken 28 days after the second AZD1222 dose. These receptors originate from an adult who received the AZD1222 COVID-19 vaccine.

CDR3 DNA sequence: TGTGCCAGCAGTTACGGGAGGGAGGCCCTGACTTTC. Translated, it gives CASSYGREALTF. The V and J genes are TRBV6-5 and TRBJ2-6, with 7 bases identical to TRBD2. CDR3 size: 12 residues. Trimming at V came to 2 bases and at J to 15 bases, leaving 4 bases not matched to a gene. The germline gives CDR1 MNHEY, CDR2 SVGAGI.

The J gene is TRBJ1-5, the V gene TRBV11-3; D is unresolved. V was clipped by 4 bases and J by 2 bases, with 12 bases between them. The CDR3 extends over 15 amino acids. Germline V gene sequence: CDR1 SGHNT, CDR2 YENEEA. CDR3 sequence: CASSSGLFGNQPQHF. The CDR3 bases are TGTGCCAGCAGCTCGGGTCTTTTTGGCAATCAGCCCCAGCATTTT.

The chain joins TRBV5-1 to TRBJ2-7; D might be TRBD2 (7 bases). The CDR3 length is 15 residues. The V end lost 2 bases, the J end lost 4 bases, and 16 bases lay between the germline ends. CDR1 is SGHRS, CDR2 YFSETQ, per germline. CDR3 protein: CASSFNRGAGYEQYF. The CDR3 nucleotides are TGCGCCAGCAGCTTCAACCGGGGGGCCGGATACGAGCAGTACTTC.

The DNA of the CDR3 is TGTGCCAGTAGTATAGAGGCGAGACTAGCGCCGAACTCCTACAATGAGCAGTTCTTC. Encoded protein: CASSIEARLAPNSYNEQFF. The rearrangement uses TRBV19 and TRBJ2-1; 8 positions agree with TRBD2. The germline gives CDR1 LNHDA, CDR2 SQIVND (reference sequence). Trimming removed 0 bases from V and 0 bases from J; junction bases left unmatched: 10. The length of the CDR3 is 19 residues.

The rearrangement uses TRBV7-2 and TRBJ2-2; the D gene is possibly TRBD2 (5 bases). The CDR3 runs 15 residues. V lost 1 base and J lost 5, with 11 bases in between. Germline V gene lookup returns CDR1 SGHTA and CDR2 FQGNSA. DNA for the CDR3: TGTGCCAGCAGCTTAGACGTCCGGGGAACCGGGGAGCTGTTTTTT. This translates into CASSLDVRGTGELFF.

The chain links TRBV9 to TRBJ2-1; D might be TRBD2 (5 bases). The ends were cut back, 4 bases at V and 6 bases at J, with 17 bases in the middle. Germline V gives CDR1 SGDLS, CDR2 YYNGEE. The length of the CDR3 is 15 residues. The CDR3 reads CASSPIGEHRNEQFF. CDR3 coding DNA: TGTGCCAGCAGCCCTATCGGGGAGCATCGCAATGAGCAGTTCTTC.

The chain links TRBV6-5 to TRBJ2-2; the D is unclear. The V end lost 2 bases, the J end lost 6 bases, and 7 bases lay between the germline ends. Germline-derived CDR1 and CDR2 are MNHEY and SVGAGI. This CDR3 contains 13 residues. CDR3 in DNA: TGTGCCAGCAGTTACGAGTCGTCCGGGGAGCTGTTTTTT. It encodes CASSYESSGELFF.

The chain has TRBV5-1 and TRBJ2-7; D possibly corresponds to TRBD1 (5 bases). Germline V lookup: CDR1 SGHRS, CDR2 YFSETQ. The CDR3 runs to 16 residues. Trimming took off 1 base at V and 2 bases at J, with 16 bases between the two ends. The DNA of the CDR3 is TGCGCCAGCAGCTTGTTTCCGTCACAGGAACCCTACGAGCAGTACTTC. Protein: CASSLFPSQEPYEQYF.

The rearrangement links TRBV5-5 to TRBJ1-2, with 10 positions matching TRBD1. The CDR3 totals 16 residues. Germline assignment: CDR1 SGHKS and CDR2 YYEKEE (reference sequence). Germline trimming cut 4 bases from V and 7 bases from J; bases unmatched to any gene: 13. The CDR3 reads CASSPAHRQGAGGYTF. The CDR3, as DNA: TGTGCCAGCAGCCCCGCCCACCGACAGGGGGCTGGTGGCTACACCTTC.

The chain joins TRBV7-9 to TRBJ2-3; 10 bases align to TRBD2. Germline lookup yields CDR1 SEHNR and CDR2 FQNEAQ (reference sequence). The CDR3 length is 15 residues. Trimming at V came to 5 bases and at J to 5 bases, leaving 7 bases not matched to a gene. CDR3 sequence (DNA): TGTGCCAGCAGCCCGCTAGCGGGGGCGGGAGATACGCAGTATTTT. This gives the protein CASSPLAGAGDTQYF.

The genes are TRBV12-3 or TRBV12-4 and TRBJ2-3; 7 positions agree with TRBD1. The V gene end was trimmed by 2 bases and the J gene end by 8 bases; junction bases not matched to a gene: 4. This CDR3 has 13 residues. Here the CDR3 reads CASSLKGAGTQYF. The CDR3 nucleotides read TGTGCCAGCAGTTTAAAGGGGGCGGGTACGCAGTATTTT.

This chain links TRBV4-1 with TRBJ2-2, with D maybe TRBD2 (6 bases). V was trimmed by 0 bases and J by 7 bases, leaving 12 bases between them. Germline CDR1 reads MGHRA; CDR2 reads YSYEKL. The CDR3 has 15 amino acids. This CDR3 is CASSQDAGSSGELFF. CDR3 bases: TGCGCCAGCAGCCAAGACGCGGGATCCAGCGGGGAGCTGTTTTTT.

The chain has TRBV18 and TRBJ1-1; D unclear. V was pared by 0 bases and J by 0 bases, with 8 bases between. Germline CDR1 and CDR2: KGHSH and LQKENI. CDR3 length: 15 residues. In DNA, the CDR3 is TGTGCCAGCTCACCACCACCTTTCATGAACACTGAAGCTTTCTTT. Translated: CASSPPPFMNTEAFF.

The J gene is TRBJ2-2, the V gene TRBV24-1; D gene ambiguous. Germline V lookup: CDR1 KGHDR, CDR2 SFDVKD. The CDR3 runs to 16 residues. Trimming took off 5 bases at V and 6 bases at J, with 18 bases between the two ends. The CDR3 loop is CATSVGSGRKAGELFF. Here the CDR3 DNA reads TGTGCCACCAGTGTGGGGTCGGGTCGAAAGGCCGGGGAGCTGTTTTTT.

The rearrangement joins TRBV6-1 to TRBJ1-5; 7 bases agree with TRBD1. V trimming: 3 bases; J trimming: 6 bases; junction bases outside the gene matches: 11. The germline gives CDR1 MNHNS, CDR2 SASEGT. The CDR3 has 16 residues. For the CDR3, the DNA is TGTGCCAGCAGTGAGATGACAGGGTGGGGTAGTCAGCCCCAGCATTTT. Amino acids: CASSEMTGWGSQPQHF.

The genes are TRBV6-2 or TRBV6-3 and TRBJ2-7, with D possibly TRBD2 on 6 matching bases. Germline values: CDR1 MNHEY, CDR2 SVGEGT. The CDR3 is 15 residues long. The V end was cut by 2 bases, the J end by 3 bases, with 14 bases between. The CDR3 loop is CASSYQVPGGYEQYF. CDR3 bases: TGTGCCAGCAGTTACCAGGTTCCCGGGGGCTACGAGCAGTACTTC.

The chain uses TRBV5-6 and TRBJ1-1; a possible D gene is TRBD1 (6 bases). Germline CDR1 and CDR2: SGHDT and YYEEEE. The ends were cut back, 3 bases at V and 8 bases at J, with 11 bases in the middle. CDR3 length equals 12 residues. CDR3 in amino acids: CASSWGAREAFF. The CDR3 DNA sequence: TGTGCCAGCAGCTGGGGGGCCAGGGAAGCTTTCTTT.